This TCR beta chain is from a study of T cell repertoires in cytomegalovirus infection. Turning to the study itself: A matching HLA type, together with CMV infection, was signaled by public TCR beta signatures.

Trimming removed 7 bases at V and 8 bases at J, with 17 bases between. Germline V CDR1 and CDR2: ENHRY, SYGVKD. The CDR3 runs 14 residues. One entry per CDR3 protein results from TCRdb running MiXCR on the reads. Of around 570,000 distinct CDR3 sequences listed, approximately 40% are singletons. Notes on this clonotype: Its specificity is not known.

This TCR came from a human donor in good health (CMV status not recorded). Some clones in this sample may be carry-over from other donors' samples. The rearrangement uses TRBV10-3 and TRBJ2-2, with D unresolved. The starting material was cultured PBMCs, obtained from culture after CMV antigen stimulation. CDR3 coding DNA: TGTGCCATCACCGAGACACATTTATCTGGGGAGCTGTTTTTT. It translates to CAITETHLSGELFF.